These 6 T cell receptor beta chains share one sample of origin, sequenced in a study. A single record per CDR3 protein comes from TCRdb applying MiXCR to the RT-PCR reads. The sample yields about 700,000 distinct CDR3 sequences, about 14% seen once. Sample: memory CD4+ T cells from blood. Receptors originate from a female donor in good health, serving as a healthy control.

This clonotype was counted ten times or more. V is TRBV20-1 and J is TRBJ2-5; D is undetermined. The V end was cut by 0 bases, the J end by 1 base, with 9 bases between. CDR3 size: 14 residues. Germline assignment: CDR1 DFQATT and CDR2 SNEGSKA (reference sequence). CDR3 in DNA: TGCAGTGCTAGAGATAGAAGGGTCCAAGAGACCCAGTACTTC. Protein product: CSARDRRVQETQYF.

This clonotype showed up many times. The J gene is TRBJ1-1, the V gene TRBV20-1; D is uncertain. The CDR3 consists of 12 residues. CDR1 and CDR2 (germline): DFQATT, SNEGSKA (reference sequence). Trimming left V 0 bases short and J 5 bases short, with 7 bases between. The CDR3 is CSARDQPTEAFF. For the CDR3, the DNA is TGCAGTGCTAGAGATCAACCGACTGAAGCTTTCTTT.

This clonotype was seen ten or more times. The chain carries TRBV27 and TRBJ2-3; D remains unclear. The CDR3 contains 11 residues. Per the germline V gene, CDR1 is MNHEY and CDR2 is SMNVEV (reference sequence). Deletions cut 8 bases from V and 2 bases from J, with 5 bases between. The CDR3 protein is CASRVTDTQYF. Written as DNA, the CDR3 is TGTGCCAGCCGAGTCACAGATACGCAGTATTTT.

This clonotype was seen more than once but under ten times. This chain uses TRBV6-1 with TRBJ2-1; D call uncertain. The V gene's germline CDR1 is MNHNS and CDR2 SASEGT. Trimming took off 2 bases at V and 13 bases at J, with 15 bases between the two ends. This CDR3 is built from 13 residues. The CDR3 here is CASSEMEGISQFF. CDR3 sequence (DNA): TGTGCCAGCAGTGAAATGGAAGGGATATCTCAGTTCTTC.

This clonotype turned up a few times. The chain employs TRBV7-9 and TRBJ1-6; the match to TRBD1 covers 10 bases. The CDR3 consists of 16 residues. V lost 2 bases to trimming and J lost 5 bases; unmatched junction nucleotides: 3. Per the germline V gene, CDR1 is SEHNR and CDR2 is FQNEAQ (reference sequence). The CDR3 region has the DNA TGTGCCAGCAGCTTACTAGGACAGGGGGATAATTCACCCCTCCACTTT. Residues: CASSLLGQGDNSPLHF.

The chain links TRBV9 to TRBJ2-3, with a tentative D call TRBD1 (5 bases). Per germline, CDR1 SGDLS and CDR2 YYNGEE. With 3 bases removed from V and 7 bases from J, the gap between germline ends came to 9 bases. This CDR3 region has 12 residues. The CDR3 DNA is TGTGCCAGCAGCGGAGACAGTTATACGCAGTATTTT. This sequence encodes CASSGDSYTQYF.